This record concerns one T cell receptor beta chain sequence. Antigen specificity is unknown. This sample was taken from a study of blood T cells in healthy people across ages. Alongside a J-beta primer mix, a sample-barcoded 5' primer served in a second PCR lasting about 7 to 12 cycles. Each sample provided no less than 2.5 million CDR3-containing paired-end reads. Each CDR3 protein gets one entry after TCRdb re-called the 5' RACE reads with MiXCR. Altogether about 580,000 distinct CDR3 sequences are present, roughly 48% being singletons, with the ten largest covering 20% to 25%. The CDR3 sequence is 16 residues long. Germline V CDR1 and CDR2: SGHTA, FQGNSA. Trimming shortened V by 0 bases and J by 2 bases, and 10 bases separated the two germline ends. Findings and caveats of the study: Donor CMV status was unknown, possibly confounding expanded clonotype changes. Total diversity from one million sequenced T cells was likely underestimated. Per million T cells, TCR beta diversity dropped roughly linearly as age increased.

Sequenced material: blood. This chain links TRBV7-2 with TRBJ2-2; D is unclear. This sequence was found in an elderly man in good health. The CDR3 DNA reads TGTGCCAGCAGCTTAGCCACAGCAGCCAACACCGGGGAGCTGTTTTTT. It encodes CASSLATAANTGELFF.